The 12 T cell receptor beta chains below were found in one sample sequenced in a study of blood T cell repertoires in COVID-19 (TCRdb year 2020). Library prep was done by the immunoSEQ multiplex PCR assay. The source is immuneACCESS, and TCRdb retained only in-frame sequences with V and J called. Part of the clones is not carried over; for the studies checked, unresolved V genes explain less than half of this, and the remainder is unexplained. The sample table shows approximately 53,000 clones, and 82% are seen once. The top ten constitute roughly 22% of the sample. The specimen sequenced was peripheral blood. These TCRs come from an older woman with acute or convalescent COVID-19.

The chain employs TRBV5-4 and TRBJ2-5; TRBD2 agrees at 9 bases. Germline CDR1 reads SGHNT; CDR2 reads YYREEE (reference sequence). The CDR3 covers 15 residues. The V gene end was trimmed by 1 base and the J gene end by 5 bases; junction bases not matched to a gene: 6. The CDR3 region is CASSLWRGGRETQYF. The CDR3, as DNA: TGTGCCAGCAGCTTGTGGCGGGGGGGCCGGGAGACCCAGTACTTC.

The chain couples TRBV5-1 to TRBJ2-3; a weak D match, TRBD1 (6 bases). V lost 9 bases and J 1 base, leaving 18 bases between the germline ends. The germline V gene encodes CDR1 SGHRS and CDR2 YFSETQ. The CDR3 loop spans 15 amino acids. CDR3 sequence: CATQVGTSGTDTQYF. The CDR3 region has the DNA TGCGCCACCCAAGTGGGGACAAGCGGCACAGATACGCAGTATTTT. Supplemented by reference TRBV5-1 and TRBJ2-3, the full variable domain reads KAGVTQTPRYLIKTRGQQVTLSCSPISGHRSVSWYQQTPGQGLQFLFEYFSETQRNKGNFPGRFSGRQFSNSRSEMNVSTLELGDSALYLCATQVGTSGTDTQYFGPGTRLTVL.

The chain joins TRBV10-2 to TRBJ2-7, with D tentatively TRBD1 (6 bases). Germline V lookup: CDR1 WSHSY, CDR2 SAAADI. The length of the CDR3 is 12 residues. Trimming pared 3 bases from V and 6 bases from J, leaving 9 bases between. CDR3 coding DNA: TGCGCCAGCAGTGAACAGGGCGGCGAGCAGTACTTC. It translates to CASSEQGGEQYF.

J is TRBJ2-7 and V is TRBV7-6; 7 bases agree with TRBD1. The germline CDR1 and CDR2 sequences are SGHVS and FNYEAQ. After removal of 6 bases from V and 2 bases from J, the junction contained 10 bases not matched to a gene. This CDR3 has 15 amino acids. As DNA, the CDR3 is TGTGCCAGCAGACCCGGGACAGATATTGCCTACGAGCAGTACTTC. It encodes CASRPGTDIAYEQYF.

The rearrangement uses TRBV5-1 and TRBJ2-6, with TRBD1 identical over 10 bases. The germline V gene encodes CDR1 SGHRS and CDR2 YFSETQ. V shed 2 bases, J shed 3 bases, and the junction held 5 bases outside the gene matches. The CDR3 runs 17 residues. As DNA, the CDR3 is TGCGCCAGCAGCTTCTGGACAGGGGGTGGTGGGGCCAACGTCCTGACTTTC. This codes for CASSFWTGGGGANVLTF.

This clone has only a few counts. The chain combines TRBV7-3 with TRBJ1-5; 7 bases are shared with TRBD1. This CDR3 contains 17 residues. V trimming: 5 bases; J trimming: 5 bases; junction bases outside the gene matches: 15. CDR1 and CDR2 from the germline V gene are SGHTA and FQGTGA. CDR3 in amino acids: CASSLRGGNTGDQPQHF. DNA of the CDR3: TGTGCCAGCAGCCTAAGAGGGGGAAATACAGGGGATCAGCCCCAGCATTTT.

This clone was seen once. The V and J genes are TRBV5-5 and TRBJ2-3; 7 bases are shared with TRBD1. Losses at the gene ends were 1 base for V and 1 base for J; bases not matched to a gene: 12. Germline V gene data show CDR1 as SGHKS and CDR2 as YYEKEE (reference sequence). CDR3 length equals 18 residues. The CDR3 DNA reads as TGTGCCAGCAGCTTGTCCATCCTCAGGGGGTTAGGCACAGATACGCAGTATTTT. Protein product: CASSLSILRGLGTDTQYF.

V gene TRBV9 combines with J gene TRBJ2-7, with D perhaps TRBD2 (6 bases). Trimming took off 4 bases at V and 4 bases at J, with 15 bases between the two ends. The CDR3 runs to 14 residues. The germline gives CDR1 SGDLS, CDR2 YYNGEE. The chain's CDR3 is CASSLNLGTYEQYF. The CDR3 DNA follows: TGTGCCAGCAGCCTCAACCTAGGGACTTACGAGCAGTACTTC.

This clone was recorded only once. CDR3 sequence (DNA): TGTGCCAGCCGGGGGGCTGGTCAGCCCCAGCATTTT. This encodes CASRGAGQPQHF. V and J are TRBV6-6 and TRBJ1-5; weak D call: TRBD1 (6 bases). Germline V gene sequence: CDR1 MNHNY, CDR2 SVGAGI (reference sequence). The CDR3 extends over 12 amino acids. V was shortened by 8 bases and J by 6 bases, with 11 bases between the two germline ends.

This chain uses TRBV27 with TRBJ1-5, with D perhaps TRBD1 (6 bases). From germline, CDR1 is MNHEY and CDR2 SMNVEV (reference sequence). The CDR3 contains 15 residues. Trimming stripped 7 bases from V and 0 bases from J, with 13 bases between. CDR3 in DNA: TGTGCCAGCAACTCACAGGGCCATAGCAATCAGCCCCAGCATTTT. Amino acid sequence: CASNSQGHSNQPQHF.

The rearrangement joins TRBV16 to TRBJ2-3; possibly TRBD2 for D (6 bases). This CDR3 has 14 residues. Germline CDR1 KGHSY, CDR2 FQNENV. The V end lost 4 bases, the J end lost 2 bases, and 10 bases lay between the germline ends. The CDR3 region has the DNA TGTGCCAGCAGCCGTGGGGGGTTCACAGATACGCAGTATTTT. Its protein product is CASSRGGFTDTQYF.

The rearrangement uses TRBV4-3 and TRBJ1-6; no reliable D call. Looked up from germline, CDR1 is LGHNA and CDR2 is YSLEER. Trimming pared 0 bases from V and 7 bases from J, leaving 10 bases between. CDR3 length: 15 amino acids. CDR3 in amino acids: CASSQDWPKNSPLHF. In nucleotides, the CDR3 is TGCGCCAGCAGCCAAGATTGGCCCAAAAATTCACCCCTCCACTTT.